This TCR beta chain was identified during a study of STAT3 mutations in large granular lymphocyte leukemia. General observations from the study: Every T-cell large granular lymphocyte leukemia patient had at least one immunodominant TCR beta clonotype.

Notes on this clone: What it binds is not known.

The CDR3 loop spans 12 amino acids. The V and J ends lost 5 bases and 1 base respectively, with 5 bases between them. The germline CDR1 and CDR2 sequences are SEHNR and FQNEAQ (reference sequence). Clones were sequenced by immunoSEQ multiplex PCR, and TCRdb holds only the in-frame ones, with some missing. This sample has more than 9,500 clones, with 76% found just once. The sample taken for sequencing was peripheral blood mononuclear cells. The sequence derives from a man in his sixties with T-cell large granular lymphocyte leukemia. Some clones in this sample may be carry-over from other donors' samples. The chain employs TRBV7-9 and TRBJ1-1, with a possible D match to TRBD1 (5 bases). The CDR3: CASSTGNTEAFF. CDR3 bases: TGTGCCAGCAGCACAGGGAACACTGAAGCTTTCTTT.